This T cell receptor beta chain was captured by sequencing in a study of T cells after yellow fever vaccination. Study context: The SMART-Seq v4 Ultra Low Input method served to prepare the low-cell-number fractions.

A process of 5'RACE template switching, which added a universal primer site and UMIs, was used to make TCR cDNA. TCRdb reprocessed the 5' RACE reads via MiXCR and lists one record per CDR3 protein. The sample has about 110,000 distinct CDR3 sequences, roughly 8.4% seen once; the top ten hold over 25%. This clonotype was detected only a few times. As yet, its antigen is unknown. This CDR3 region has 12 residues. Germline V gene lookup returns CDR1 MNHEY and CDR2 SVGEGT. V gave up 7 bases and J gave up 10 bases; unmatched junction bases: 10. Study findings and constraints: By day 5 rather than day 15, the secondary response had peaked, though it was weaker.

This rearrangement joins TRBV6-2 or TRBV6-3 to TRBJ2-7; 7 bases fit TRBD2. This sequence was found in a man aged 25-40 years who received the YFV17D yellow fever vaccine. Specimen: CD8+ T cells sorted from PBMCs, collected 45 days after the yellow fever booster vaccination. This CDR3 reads CASTARDYLQYF. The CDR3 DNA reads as TGTGCCAGCACCGCCCGGGACTACCTACAGTACTTC.